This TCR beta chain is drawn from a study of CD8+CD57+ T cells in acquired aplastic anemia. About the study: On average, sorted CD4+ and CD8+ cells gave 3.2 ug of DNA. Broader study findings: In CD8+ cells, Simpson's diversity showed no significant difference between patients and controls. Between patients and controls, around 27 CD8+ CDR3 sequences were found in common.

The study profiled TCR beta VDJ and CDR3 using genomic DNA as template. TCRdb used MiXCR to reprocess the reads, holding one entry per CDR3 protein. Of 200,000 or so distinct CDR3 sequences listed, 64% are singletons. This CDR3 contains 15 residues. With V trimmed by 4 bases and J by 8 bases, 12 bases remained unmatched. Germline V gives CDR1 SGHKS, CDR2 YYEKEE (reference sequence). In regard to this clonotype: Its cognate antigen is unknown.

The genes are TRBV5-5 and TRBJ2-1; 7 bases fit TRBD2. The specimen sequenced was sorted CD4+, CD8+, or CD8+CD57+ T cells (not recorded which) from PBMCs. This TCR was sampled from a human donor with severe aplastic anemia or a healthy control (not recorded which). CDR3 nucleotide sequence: TGTGCCAGCAGCGACTCGGGCGGGGGTGGCTATGAGCAGTTCTTC. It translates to CASSDSGGGGYEQFF.